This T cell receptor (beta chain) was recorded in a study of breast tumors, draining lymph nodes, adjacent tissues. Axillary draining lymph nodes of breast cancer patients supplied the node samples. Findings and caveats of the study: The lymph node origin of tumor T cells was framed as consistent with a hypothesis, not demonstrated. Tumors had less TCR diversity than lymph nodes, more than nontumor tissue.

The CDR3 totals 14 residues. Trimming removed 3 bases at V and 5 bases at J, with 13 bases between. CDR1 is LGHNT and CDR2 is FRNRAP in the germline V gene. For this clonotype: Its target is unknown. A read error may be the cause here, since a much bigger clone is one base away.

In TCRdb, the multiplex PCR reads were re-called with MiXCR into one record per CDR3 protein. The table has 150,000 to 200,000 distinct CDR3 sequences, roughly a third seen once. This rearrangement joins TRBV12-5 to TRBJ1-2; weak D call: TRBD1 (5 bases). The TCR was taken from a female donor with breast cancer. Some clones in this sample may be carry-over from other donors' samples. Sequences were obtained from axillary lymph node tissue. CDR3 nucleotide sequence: TGTGCTAGTGGTTTCCACGGGACGCTTTATGGCTACACCTTC. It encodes CASGFHGTLYGYTF.